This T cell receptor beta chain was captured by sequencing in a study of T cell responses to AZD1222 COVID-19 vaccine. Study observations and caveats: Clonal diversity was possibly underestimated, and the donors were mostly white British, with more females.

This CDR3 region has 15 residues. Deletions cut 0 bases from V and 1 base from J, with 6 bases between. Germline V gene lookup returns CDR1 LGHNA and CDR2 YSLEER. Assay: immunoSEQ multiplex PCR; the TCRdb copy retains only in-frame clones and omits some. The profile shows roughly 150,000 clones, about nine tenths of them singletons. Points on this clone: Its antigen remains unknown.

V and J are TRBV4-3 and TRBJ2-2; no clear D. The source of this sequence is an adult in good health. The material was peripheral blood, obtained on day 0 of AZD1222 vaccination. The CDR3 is CASSQDWQNTGELFF. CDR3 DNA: TGCGCCAGCAGCCAAGATTGGCAGAACACCGGGGAGCTGTTTTTT.